This TCR beta chain originates from a study of blood T cell repertoires in COVID-19. In the study overall: Researchers got acute and convalescent COVID-19 samples from the United States, Italy and Spain.

The length of the CDR3 is 11 residues. Between the trimmed V and J ends, which lost 7 bases and 7 bases, there was a span of 14 bases. Germline V gene lookup returns CDR1 DFQATT and CDR2 SNEGSKA (reference sequence). This table comes from immunoSEQ multiplex PCR, and its TCRdb copy is limited to in-frame clones, with some not included. This table holds 35,000 to 45,000 clones, about nine tenths found once. The receptor was isolated from a human donor in a cohort sampled during active COVID-19. Sequencing was performed on peripheral blood. The chain recombines TRBV20-1 with TRBJ2-7; D possibly corresponds to TRBD2 (5 bases). CDR3 in DNA: TGCAGTGTGAGCCGTCGGGGAGAGCAGTACTTC. Its translation is CSVSRRGEQYF.